Detailed here is one TCR beta chain. The data were taken from a study of blood T cell repertoires in COVID-19. Study information: PBMCs, B-cell-depleted T cells, or T cells provided the cDNA or gDNA that made up the material.

Sequencing used immunoSEQ multiplex PCR; TCRdb keeps in-frame clones, though not all of them. This sample has 120,000 to 150,000 clones, with around 91% found just once. The CDR3 loop spans 15 amino acids. Germline V gene sequence: CDR1 LGHDT, CDR2 YNNKEL (reference sequence). Trimming shortened V by 1 base and J by 5 bases, and 12 bases separated the two germline ends. The sequence was obtained from a woman between 55 and 75 years old with active COVID-19. The chain links TRBV3-1 (or the pseudogene TRBV3-2) to TRBJ2-1; tentative D call: TRBD2 (6 bases). Source material: peripheral blood. CDR3 nucleotides: TGTGCCAGCAGCCAAGGCGGGACGGGAAACAATGAGCAGTTCTTC. Protein: CASSQGGTGNNEQFF.